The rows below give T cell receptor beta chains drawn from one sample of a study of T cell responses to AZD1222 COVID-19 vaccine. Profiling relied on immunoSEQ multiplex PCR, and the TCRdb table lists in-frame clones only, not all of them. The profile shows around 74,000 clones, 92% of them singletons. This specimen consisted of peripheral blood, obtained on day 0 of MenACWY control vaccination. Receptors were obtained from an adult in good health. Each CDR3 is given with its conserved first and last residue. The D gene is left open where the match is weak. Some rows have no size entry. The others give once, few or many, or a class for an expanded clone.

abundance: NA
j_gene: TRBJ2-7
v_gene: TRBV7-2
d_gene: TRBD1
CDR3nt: TGTGCCAGCAGCTCGAGGGGGCCCGACGAGCAGTACTTC
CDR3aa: CASSSRGPDEQYF

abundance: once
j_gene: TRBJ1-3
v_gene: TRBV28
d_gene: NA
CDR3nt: TGTGCCAGCAGTCAAGCGGACTCCACCATATATTTT
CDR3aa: CASSQADSTIYF

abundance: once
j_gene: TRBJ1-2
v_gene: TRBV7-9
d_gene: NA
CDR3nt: TGTGCCAGCAGCTTATCCCAAACATCGCCCTACACCTTC
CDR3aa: CASSLSQTSPYTF

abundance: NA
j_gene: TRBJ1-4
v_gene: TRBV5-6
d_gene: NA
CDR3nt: TGTGCCAGCAGCTTGAGTCTCGGGACGGGTGAAAAACTGTTTTTT
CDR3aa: CASSLSLGTGEKLFF

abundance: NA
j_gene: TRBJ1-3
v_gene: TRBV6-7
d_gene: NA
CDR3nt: TGTGCCAGCAGGAAGGCATCAGGAAACACCATATATTTT
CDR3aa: CASRKASGNTIYF

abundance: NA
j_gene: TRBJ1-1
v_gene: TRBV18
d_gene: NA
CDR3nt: TGTGCCAGCTCACCATCGGAGGGGACTGAAGCTTTCTTT
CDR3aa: CASSPSEGTEAFF

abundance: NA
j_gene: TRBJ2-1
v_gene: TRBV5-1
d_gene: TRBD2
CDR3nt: TGCGCCAGCAGCTCCGGGACTAGCGGGTTCAATGAGCAGTTCTTC
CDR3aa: CASSSGTSGFNEQFF

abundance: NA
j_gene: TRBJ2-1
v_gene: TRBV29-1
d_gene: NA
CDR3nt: TGCAGCGTCGATGAGGGCTCAGGATCTAACAATGAGCAGTTCTTC
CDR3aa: CSVDEGSGSNNEQFF

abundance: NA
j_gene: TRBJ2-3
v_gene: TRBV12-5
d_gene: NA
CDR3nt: TGTGCTAGTGGTTTGGGCTTTGGGGGTAGCACAGATACGCAGTATTTT
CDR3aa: CASGLGFGGSTDTQYF

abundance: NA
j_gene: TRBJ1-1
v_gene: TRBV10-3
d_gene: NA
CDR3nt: TGTGCCATATCGATGGAACCCACTGAAGCTTTCTTT
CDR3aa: CAISMEPTEAFF

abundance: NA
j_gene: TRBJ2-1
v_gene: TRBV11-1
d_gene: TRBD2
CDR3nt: TGTGCCAGCAGGTTTACCGGGACTAACAATGAGCAGTTCTTC
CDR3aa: CASRFTGTNNEQFF

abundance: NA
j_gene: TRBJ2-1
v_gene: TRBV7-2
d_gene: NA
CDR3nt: TGTGCCAGCAGCCCAGCGCCTCTTAGGGAGCAGTTCTTC
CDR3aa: CASSPAPLREQFF

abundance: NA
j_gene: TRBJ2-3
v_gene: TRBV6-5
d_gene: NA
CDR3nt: TGTGCCAGCAGATCGGGTCGTCGTAGCACAGATACGCAGTATTTT
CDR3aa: CASRSGRRSTDTQYF

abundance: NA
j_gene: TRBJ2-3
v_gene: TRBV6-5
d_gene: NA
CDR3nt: TGTGCCACTTGGGTCGGAGATACGCAGTATTTT
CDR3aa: CATWVGDTQYF

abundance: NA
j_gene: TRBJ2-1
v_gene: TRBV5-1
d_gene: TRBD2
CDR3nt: TGCGCCAGCAGCTTTGAGGGACTAGCCTACAATGAGCAGTTCTTC
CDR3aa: CASSFEGLAYNEQFF

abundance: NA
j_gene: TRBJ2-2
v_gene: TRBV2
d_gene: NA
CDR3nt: TGTGCCAGCAGTGACGACACCGGGGAGCTGTTTTTT
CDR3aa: CASSDDTGELFF

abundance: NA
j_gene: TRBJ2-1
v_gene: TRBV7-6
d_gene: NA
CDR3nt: TGTGCCAGCAGCTCCGGCGGCCACTACAATGAGCAGTTCTTC
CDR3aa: CASSSGGHYNEQFF

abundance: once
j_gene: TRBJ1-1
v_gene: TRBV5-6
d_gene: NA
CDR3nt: TGTGCCAGCAGCTTGCTAGGGACCAACACTGAAGCTTTCTTT
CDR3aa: CASSLLGTNTEAFF

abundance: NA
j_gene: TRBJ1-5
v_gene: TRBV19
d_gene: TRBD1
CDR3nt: TGTGCCAGTACCCGCCAGGGGGGGTATAGCAATCAGCCCCAGCATTTT
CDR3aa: CASTRQGGYSNQPQHF